Below are 13 T cell receptor beta chains sequenced from a single sample in a study of regulatory T cells in long-lasting Graves disease. This sample's time point: persistent/refractory GD, antithyroid drugs over 5 years with positive TRAb. The TCR library was made from RNA that had been extracted from PBMCs in TRIzol. To make TCR beta libraries, researchers used iRepertoire HTBI primers and Arm-PCR of CDR3 regions. Each CDR3 protein is one row after TCRdb ran MiXCR on the multiplex PCR reads. The data contain around 340,000 distinct CDR3 sequences, around 20% of them singletons. Sequences were derived from peripheral blood mononuclear cells (PBMCs), sampled when the disease was refractory, from a patient treated with antithyroid drugs. Receptor source: a female donor with Graves disease.

The gene calls are TRBV19 and TRBJ2-4; 7 bases are shared with TRBD1. Trimming at V came to 5 bases and at J to 6 bases, leaving 13 bases not matched to a gene. In germline, CDR1 is LNHDA, CDR2 SQIVND (reference sequence). This CDR3 has 16 amino acids. The CDR3 is CASSPSDRVIGNIQYF. Here the CDR3 DNA reads TGTGCCAGTAGTCCCTCAGACAGGGTGATCGGAAACATTCAGTACTTC. The complete variable domain, with remaining parts taken from reference TRBV19 and TRBJ2-4, reads DGGITQSPKYLFRKEGQNVTLSCEQNLNHDAMYWYRQDPGQGLRLIYYSQIVNDFQKGDIAEGYSVSREKKESFPLTVTSAQKNPTAFYLCASSPSDRVIGNIQYFGAGTRLSVL.

The V call is TRBV19, the J call TRBJ2-3, with a weak D call TRBD2 (5 bases). The CDR3 is 13 residues long. Looked up from germline, CDR1 is LNHDA and CDR2 is SQIVND (reference sequence). V was trimmed by 6 bases and J by 2 bases, leaving 9 bases between them. This CDR3 reads CASRTGITDTQYF. In DNA form, the CDR3 reads TGTGCCAGTAGAACGGGGATCACAGATACGCAGTATTTT.

J is TRBJ1-3 and V is TRBV12-3 or TRBV12-4; no firm D call. V shed 3 bases and J shed 4 bases, with 13 bases lying between them. The CDR3 totals 15 residues. Here the CDR3 DNA reads TGTGCCAGCAGTTTCCCAGGAAACCGAGGAAACACCATATATTTT. Residues: CASSFPGNRGNTIYF.

This clonotype has at least ten counts. J is TRBJ2-7 and V is TRBV2; D possibly matches TRBD1 or TRBD2 (5 bases each). Trimming shortened V by 8 bases and J by 2 bases, and 25 bases separated the two germline ends. The CDR3 has 17 amino acids. The germline V gene encodes CDR1 SNHLY and CDR2 FYNNEI. This chain's CDR3 is CASEGNPPGTAAYEQYF. In DNA form, the CDR3 reads TGTGCCAGCGAGGGCAATCCTCCCGGGACGGCGGCCTACGAGCAGTACTTC.

The table lists this clonotype with a few counts. V and J are TRBV24-1 and TRBJ2-6; a possible D gene is TRBD1 (5 bases). V was trimmed by 9 bases and J by 0 bases, leaving 26 bases between them. CDR3 length: 20 amino acids. Germline lookup yields CDR1 KGHDR and CDR2 SFDVKD. CDR3 DNA sequence: TGTGCCACCCCGACCAGGGTCGGTGCCTCGCCTCTCTCTGGGGCCAACGTCCTGACTTTC. Amino acid sequence: CATPTRVGASPLSGANVLTF.

The chain joins TRBV20-1 to TRBJ2-7, with TRBD2 as a possible D gene (6 bases). This CDR3 has 14 residues. Germline CDR1 and CDR2: DFQATT and SNEGSKA (reference sequence). The V gene lost 5 bases and the J gene lost 7 bases, with 21 bases spanning the gap. The CDR3 here is CSAAESSRRVEQYF. The CDR3, as DNA: TGCAGTGCTGCCGAATCTAGCAGGAGGGTTGAGCAGTACTTC.

This clonotype was detected many times. The chain combines TRBV9 with TRBJ1-6; 9 nucleotides match TRBD1. With V trimmed by 4 bases and J by 10 bases, 6 bases remained unmatched. The V gene's germline CDR1 is SGDLS and CDR2 YYNGEE. This CDR3 is built from 14 residues. This CDR3 is CASSTHRGHSPLHF. As DNA, the CDR3 is TGTGCCAGCAGCACTCACAGGGGGCACTCACCCCTCCACTTT.

The chain has TRBV29-1 and TRBJ2-2; 9 bases agree with TRBD2. From germline, CDR1 is SQVTM and CDR2 ANQGSEA. V gave up 7 bases and J gave up 1 base; unmatched junction bases: 1. The CDR3 runs to 13 residues. CDR3 DNA sequence: TGCAGCGGGCGGGAGGGGAACACCGGGGAGCTGTTTTTT. It specifies CSGREGNTGELFF.

The chain links TRBV28 to TRBJ1-3; D unclear. Looked up from germline, CDR1 is MDHEN and CDR2 is SYDVKM. This CDR3 has 16 amino acids. V was clipped by 5 bases and J by 0 bases, with 14 bases between them. The CDR3 sequence is CASSLPMGSSGNTIYF. The CDR3 DNA is TGTGCCAGCAGTCTCCCAATGGGATCCTCTGGAAACACCATATATTTT.

The V gene is TRBV9, the J gene TRBJ1-3; the match to TRBD1 covers 7 bases. This CDR3 has 15 residues. Losses at the gene ends were 7 bases for V and 2 bases for J; bases not matched to a gene: 9. Germline V gene data show CDR1 as SGDLS and CDR2 as YYNGEE. The CDR3 bases are TGTGCCAGCGGTATTGGGACAGTCACTGGAAACACCATATATTTT. It encodes CASGIGTVTGNTIYF. Full variable domain (missing parts from reference TRBV9 and TRBJ1-3): DSGVTQTPKHLITATGQRVTLRCSPRSGDLSVYWYQQSLDQGLQFLIQYYNGEERAKGNILERFSAQQFPDLHSELNLSSLELGDSALYFCASGIGTVTGNTIYFGEGSWLTVV.

This clonotype was recorded many times. The V call is TRBV20-1, the J call TRBJ2-7, with TRBD1 identical over 8 bases. The junction had 6 bases not matched to a gene; V was cut back by 3 bases and J by 2 bases. The CDR3 has 14 residues. Germline V lookup: CDR1 DFQATT, CDR2 SNEGSKA (reference sequence). CDR3 in amino acids: CSASPPGGAYEQYF. CDR3 coding DNA: TGCAGTGCTAGCCCACCAGGGGGCGCCTACGAGCAGTACTTC.

As for this clonotype: A read error may explain this, as a much larger clone is one base away. CDR3 loop: CSAWTGDYGQYF. Here the CDR3 DNA reads TGCAGTGCCTGGACAGGGGACTACGGGCAGTACTTC. The rearrangement links TRBV20-1 to TRBJ2-7, with 9 nucleotides matching TRBD1. The length of the CDR3 is 12 residues. The V gene's germline CDR1 is DFQATT and CDR2 SNEGSKA (reference sequence).

In this sample, this clonotype turned up many times. The V gene is TRBV29-1, the J gene TRBJ2-7; tentatively, D is TRBD1 (5 bases). The CDR3 is 12 residues long. In germline, CDR1 is SQVTM, CDR2 ANQGSEA. V was cut by 6 bases and J by 4 bases, with 13 bases left in between. The CDR3 sequence: CSVQGFAYEQYF. The CDR3, as DNA: TGCAGCGTGCAGGGATTTGCTTACGAGCAGTACTTC.